These 18 T cell receptor beta chains were all obtained from the same sample, sequenced in a study of blood T cell repertoires in COVID-19. The assay was immunoSEQ multiplex PCR, and TCRdb's table has in-frame clones only and misses some. The sample has approximately 300,000 clones, about 85% seen once; the top ten hold less than 6%. Material: PBMCs or T cells enriched from blood (not recorded which). The receptors originated from a woman aged 25 to 39 who had recovered from COVID-19.

V is TRBV18 and J is TRBJ1-1; weak D call: TRBD1 (5 bases). Looked up from germline, CDR1 is KGHSH and CDR2 is LQKENI. V was clipped by 4 bases and J by 5 bases, with 8 bases between them. CDR3 size: 12 residues. The CDR3 DNA follows: TGTGCCAGCTCACAGCAGGGAACTGAAGCTTTCTTT. Amino acid sequence: CASSQQGTEAFF.

The chain carries TRBV30 and TRBJ1-1, with 8 positions matching TRBD1. The length of the CDR3 is 13 residues. Germline CDR1 GTSNPN, CDR2 SVGIG (reference sequence). Unmatched junction bases numbered 1, after V lost 0 bases and J lost 4 bases. In nucleotides, the CDR3 is TGTGCCTGGAGTGTAACAGGGGGCACTGAAGCTTTCTTT. Translation gives CAWSVTGGTEAFF.

This chain joins TRBV6-5 and TRBJ2-3; TRBD1 is a possible D gene (6 bases). Germline CDR1 is MNHEY and CDR2 is SVGAGI. With 2 bases removed from V and 5 bases from J, the gap between germline ends came to 11 bases. This CDR3 spans 14 amino acids. The CDR3 is CASSYGQGLDTQYF. In nucleotides, the CDR3 is TGTGCCAGCAGTTACGGCCAGGGGTTAGATACGCAGTATTTT.

The chain combines TRBV27 with TRBJ1-5, with D unresolved. CDR3 size: 15 residues. V was shortened by 0 bases and J by 1 base, with 7 bases between the two germline ends. Germline assignment: CDR1 MNHEY and CDR2 SMNVEV (reference sequence). This chain's CDR3 is CASSLSGTSNQPQHF. CDR3 nucleotides: TGTGCCAGCAGTTTATCGGGCACCAGCAATCAGCCCCAGCATTTT.

V is TRBV5-1 and J is TRBJ2-5; the match to TRBD1 covers 10 bases. The CDR3 has 16 residues. Looked up from germline, CDR1 is SGHRS and CDR2 is YFSETQ. With 1 base clipped from V and 5 bases from J, the junction kept 8 bases outside the gene matches. CDR3 nucleotides: TGCGCCAGCAGCTTGAGCGGGACAGGGGTCTTGGAGACCCAGTACTTC. The encoded protein is CASSLSGTGVLETQYF.

The chain links TRBV9 to TRBJ2-2, with D hard to call. The CDR3 is 16 residues long. Germline V gives CDR1 SGDLS, CDR2 YYNGEE. Trimming removed 1 base from V and 4 bases from J, with 14 bases in between. The CDR3 reads CASSVFPNQATGELFF. The CDR3 DNA is TGTGCCAGCAGCGTATTTCCCAACCAGGCCACCGGGGAGCTGTTTTTT.

The chain links TRBV27 to TRBJ1-4, with 9 bases aligning to TRBD1. The germline gives CDR1 MNHEY, CDR2 SMNVEV (reference sequence). The J segment lost 8 bases and the V segment lost 6 bases, leaving 7 bases of the junction unmatched. The CDR3 covers 14 residues. CDR3 in DNA: TGTGCCAGCAGGAGCACAGGGGGCGGGGAAAAACTGTTTTTT. Translated, it gives CASRSTGGGEKLFF.

The genes are TRBV4-1 and TRBJ2-2, with a weak D call TRBD1 (5 bases). Trimming shortened V by 1 base and J by 0 bases, and 12 bases separated the two germline ends. The CDR3 contains 17 residues. CDR1 and CDR2 from the germline V gene are MGHRA and YSYEKL. CDR3 coding DNA: TGCGCCAGCAGCCAAGCCCCCCCGACAGCGAACACCGGGGAGCTGTTTTTT. This sequence encodes CASSQAPPTANTGELFF.

V and J are TRBV30 and TRBJ1-2; D uncertain. The germline V gene has CDR1 GTSNPN and CDR2 SVGIG (reference sequence). Trimming shortened V by 3 bases and J by 8 bases, and 13 bases separated the two germline ends. The CDR3 is 12 amino acids. CDR3 amino acids: CAWREMAGGYTF. For the CDR3, the DNA is TGTGCCTGGAGGGAAATGGCGGGAGGCTACACCTTC. Variable domain in full (rest from reference TRBV30 and TRBJ1-2): SQTIHQWPATLVQPVGSPLSLECTVEGTSNPNLYWYRQAAGRGLQLLFYSVGIGQISSEVPQNLSASRPQDRQFILSSKKLLLSDSGFYLCAWREMAGGYTFGSGTRLTVV.

CDR3 nucleotide sequence: TGTGCCAGCAGCTTTAGAGGCGGGGGGGCCGGGGAGACCCAGTACTTC. Translation: CASSFRGGGAGETQYF. V and J are TRBV5-4 and TRBJ2-5, with 9 bases identical to TRBD2. V lost 2 bases to trimming and J lost 5 bases; unmatched junction nucleotides: 10. The CDR3 extends over 16 amino acids. Per germline, CDR1 SGHNT and CDR2 YYREEE (reference sequence).

J is TRBJ2-5 and V is TRBV18; D perhaps matches TRBD2 (5 bases). Germline V gene data show CDR1 as KGHSH and CDR2 as LQKENI. The CDR3 is 13 residues long. Trimming took 4 bases from V and 2 from J, leaving 8 bases between them. CDR3 loop: CASSLGRQETQYF. CDR3 coding DNA: TGTGCCAGCTCACTTGGGAGACAAGAGACCCAGTACTTC.

The chain carries TRBV30 and TRBJ2-7, with TRBD2 as a possible D gene (5 bases). The CDR3 has 12 residues. V was shortened by 3 bases and J by 2 bases, with 8 bases between the two germline ends. The germline gives CDR1 GTSNPN, CDR2 SVGIG (reference sequence). The CDR3 loop is CAWRAGTYEQYF. CDR3 in DNA: TGTGCCTGGAGGGCCGGGACCTACGAGCAGTACTTC. The full variable domain, rest sourced from reference TRBV30 and TRBJ2-7, is SQTIHQWPATLVQPVGSPLSLECTVEGTSNPNLYWYRQAAGRGLQLLFYSVGIGQISSEVPQNLSASRPQDRQFILSSKKLLLSDSGFYLCAWRAGTYEQYFGPGTRLTVT.

This clone has only a few counts. The rearrangement links TRBV6-5 to TRBJ1-3, with D perhaps TRBD1 (6 bases). The V and J ends lost 7 bases and 4 bases respectively, with 17 bases between them. The CDR3 is 15 amino acids. The germline gives CDR1 MNHEY, CDR2 SVGAGI. The chain's CDR3 is CASTQSGGAGNTIYF. In DNA, the CDR3 is TGTGCCAGCACCCAGTCGGGGGGCGCGGGAAACACCATATATTTT.

J is TRBJ1-3 and V is TRBV9; no definite D call. This CDR3 spans 15 amino acids. Trimming removed 6 bases at V and 1 base at J, with 14 bases between. Germline V gene sequence: CDR1 SGDLS, CDR2 YYNGEE. Here the CDR3 DNA reads TGTGCCAGCACCCCAGGTGATAGGTCTGGAAACACCATATATTTT. Translation gives CASTPGDRSGNTIYF.

The V call is TRBV11-2, the J call TRBJ1-1, with D possibly matching TRBD1 (5 bases). This CDR3 has 14 amino acids. V lost 5 bases to trimming and J lost 8 bases, with 18 bases between them. Germline V gene lookup returns CDR1 SGHAT and CDR2 FQNNGV. For the CDR3, the DNA is TGTGCCAGCAGCCTAGTGGACGGGGGGGGAGAAGCTTTCTTT. This codes for CASSLVDGGGEAFF.

This rearrangement joins TRBV5-1 to TRBJ2-1; 7 nucleotides match TRBD2. Germline V gene lookup returns CDR1 SGHRS and CDR2 YFSETQ. V lost 2 bases and J lost 7; bases outside the gene matches: 6. This CDR3 region has 14 residues. The CDR3 here is CASSLLTSQNEQFF. The CDR3 nucleotides read TGCGCCAGCAGCTTACTGACTAGCCAGAATGAGCAGTTCTTC. Using reference TRBV5-1 and TRBJ2-1 for the parts outside the CDR3, the full variable domain is KAGVTQTPRYLIKTRGQQVTLSCSPISGHRSVSWYQQTPGQGLQFLFEYFSETQRNKGNFPGRFSGRQFSNSRSEMNVSTLELGDSALYLCASSLLTSQNEQFFGPGTRLTVL.

The chain uses TRBV15 and TRBJ1-5, with 8 nucleotides matching TRBD1. The CDR3 covers 14 residues. Looked up from germline, CDR1 is LNHNV and CDR2 is YYDKDF (reference sequence). With 7 bases clipped from V and 2 bases from J, the junction kept 4 bases outside the gene matches. CDR3 loop: CATTPGQGNQPQHF. CDR3 nucleotides: TGTGCCACCACGCCGGGACAGGGCAATCAGCCCCAGCATTTT.

This clone came up once. The chain couples TRBV24-1 to TRBJ1-2; 8 nucleotides agree with TRBD1. The germline gives CDR1 KGHDR, CDR2 SFDVKD. The CDR3 loop spans 13 amino acids. The trim removed 4 bases at V and 7 bases at J, leaving 4 bases unmatched. The CDR3 loop reads CATSEGQGGGYTF. The CDR3 nucleotides are TGTGCCACCAGTGAAGGACAGGGAGGTGGCTACACCTTC.